The clone carrying this TCR beta chain has just a few counts. Amplification of TCR beta CDR3 regions used RNA as the template. First-round RT-PCR targeting the TCR CDR3 was performed with the HTBI primer set. Using its own MiXCR run on the multiplex PCR reads, TCRdb lists one record per CDR3 protein. This sample yields more than 500,000 distinct CDR3 sequences, of which around 15% are seen a single time; less than 4.5% belongs to the top ten. V was cut by 2 bases and J by 8 bases, with 10 bases left in between. This CDR3 contains 13 residues. From germline, CDR1 is SGHAT and CDR2 FQNNGV. The sample originates from a study of T cells in Graves' hyperthyroidism and ophthalmopathy. Study-level information: It was at initial diagnosis, before any treatment, that peripheral blood was collected.

Uncontrolled infections, other autoimmune diseases, pregnancy or lactation led to exclusion of patients. The receptor's source is a woman aged 30 to 39 with Graves' hyperthyroidism. The chain has TRBV11-2 and TRBJ2-1, with D possibly being TRBD2 (5 bases). Source material: blood. CDR3 nucleotide sequence: TGTGCCAGCAGCTTACCCTCGAGGGATGAGCAGTTCTTC. Its translation is CASSLPSRDEQFF.